Sequencing of this T cell receptor (beta chain) was carried out in a study of OX40 agonist ivuxolimab in advanced cancers. Study as a whole: The mean age was approximately 60 years, ranging from about 20 to 90, with 65% to 90% of participants male. Earlier anti-PD-1, anti-PD-L1 or anti-CTLA-4 therapy was permitted; roughly 40% had received some.

This clone is a singleton in its sample. Its antigen is unknown. Exclusion of a patient followed from autoimmune disease history or systemic immunosuppression. Study observations and caveats: Average numbers of expanded clones were greater in CD8+ T cells than in CD4+.

The table came from immunoSEQ multiplex PCR; TCRdb's copy has only in-frame clones and leaves some out. Here the sample spans 77,000 or so clones, about nine tenths being singletons. The clonotype was recovered from an adult with an advanced solid tumor such as melanoma, head and neck, liver or kidney cancer. Material: CD4+ or CD8+ T cells sorted from blood, obtained in a trial of the OX40 agonist ivuxolimab.

The CDR3, as DNA: TGTGCCAGTACTAAACCGTCAACTAATGAAAAACTGTTTTTT. This codes for CASTKPSTNEKLFF. This sequence joins TRBV19 and TRBJ1-4; D not certain. The germline V gene has CDR1 LNHDA and CDR2 SQIVND (reference sequence). V was pared by 7 bases and J by 0 bases, with 9 bases between. This CDR3 has 14 amino acids.